This passage covers 20 T cell receptor beta chains from one sample sequenced in a study of T-cell memory formation after mild COVID-19. TCRdb reprocessed the 5' RACE reads via MiXCR and lists one record per CDR3 protein. The top ten hold 12% of the sample, which has roughly 600,000 distinct CDR3 sequences, roughly 18% seen once. Sequencing input: PBMCs or a T cell subset sorted from them (not recorded which). These receptor sequences come from an adult woman who had mild COVID-19 (a few samples of this study predate the infection). Cell type and time point are not known.

The chain carries TRBV2 and TRBJ1-5; D remains ambiguous. Trimming left V 8 bases short and J 4 bases short, with 9 bases between. Per germline, CDR1 SNHLY and CDR2 FYNNEI. The length of the CDR3 is 12 residues. CDR3 bases: TGTGCCAGCGCCCTCTTGAATCAGCCCCAGCATTTT. It translates to CASALLNQPQHF.

This clonotype turned up a few times. This sequence joins TRBV19 and TRBJ1-1; TRBD1 is a possible D gene (6 bases). Per germline, CDR1 LNHDA and CDR2 SQIVND (reference sequence). The CDR3 has 14 residues. Trimming stripped 7 bases from V and 0 bases from J, with 12 bases between. CDR3 in amino acids: CASTSTGMNTEAFF. CDR3 nucleotides: TGTGCCAGTACCTCAACAGGGATGAACACTGAAGCTTTCTTT.

This clonotype was counted a few times. This chain joins TRBV20-1 and TRBJ2-7; no clear D gene. Germline CDR1 reads DFQATT; CDR2 reads SNEGSKA (reference sequence). The CDR3 length is 17 residues. The V and J ends lost 5 bases and 2 bases respectively, with 25 bases between them. Here the CDR3 reads CSAPPPLGSKNPYEQYF. The CDR3 DNA reads TGCAGTGCTCCACCTCCGCTCGGATCGAAAAATCCCTACGAGCAGTACTTC.

The chain links TRBV7-2 to TRBJ1-6; 8 nucleotides align to TRBD1. This CDR3 has 15 amino acids. Losses at the gene ends were 5 bases for V and 6 bases for J; bases not matched to a gene: 6. The germline V gene encodes CDR1 SGHTA and CDR2 FQGNSA. This CDR3 is CASSPQGAGNSPLHF. In DNA, the CDR3 is TGTGCCAGCAGCCCGCAGGGGGCGGGTAATTCACCCCTCCACTTT.

The chain is built from TRBV6-5 and TRBJ1-1; weak D call: TRBD1 (5 bases). V shed 2 bases and J shed 1 base, with 11 bases lying between them. The CDR3 runs to 15 residues. Looked up from germline, CDR1 is MNHEY and CDR2 is SVGAGI. CDR3 sequence: CASSYGDHANTEAFF. The CDR3 coding sequence is TGTGCCAGCAGTTACGGGGACCACGCGAACACTGAAGCTTTCTTT.

The chain is built from TRBV5-6 and TRBJ2-5; 7 bases agree with TRBD1. The trim removed 3 bases at V and 3 bases at J, leaving 2 bases unmatched. This CDR3 region has 13 residues. Germline V gene data show CDR1 as SGHDT and CDR2 as YYEEEE. The CDR3, as DNA: TGTGCCAGCAGCTCTGGACAGGAAGAGACCCAGTACTTC. It yields the protein CASSSGQEETQYF.

This clonotype was picked up one time. This sequence joins TRBV7-2 and TRBJ2-5, with 11 nucleotides matching TRBD2. The CDR3 consists of 18 residues. Germline V gene lookup returns CDR1 SGHTA and CDR2 FQGNSA. V lost 6 bases, J lost 8 bases, and 20 bases stayed unmatched. The CDR3 nucleotides are TGTGCCAGCAGTCCTGGGGCTAGCGGGGGGCCTAGGAAGAGAACCCAGTACTTC. Protein product: CASSPGASGGPRKRTQYF.

CDR3 sequence (DNA): TGTGCCAGCAGCTTCGGAGGGAGTAGGGAGACCCAGTACTTC. The encoded protein is CASSFGGSRETQYF. This chain connects TRBV7-2 to TRBJ2-5; possibly TRBD2 for D (6 bases). Germline V gene data show CDR1 as SGHTA and CDR2 as FQGNSA. CDR3 size: 14 residues. Trimming cost V 3 bases and J 5 bases, with 13 bases left between them. The full variable domain, rest sourced from reference TRBV7-2 and TRBJ2-5, is GAGVSQSPSNKVTEKGKDVELRCDPISGHTALYWYRQSLGQGLEFLIYFQGNSAPDKSGLPSDRFSAERTGGSVSTLTIQRTQQEDSAVYLCASSFGGSRETQYFGPGTRLLVL.

The chain couples TRBV11-3 to TRBJ2-7; TRBD1 might be the D (6 bases). The CDR3 is made up of 14 amino acids. Trimming left V 5 bases short and J 0 bases short, with 11 bases between. CDR1 is SGHNT and CDR2 is YENEEA in the germline V gene. In DNA form, the CDR3 reads TGTGCCAGCAGCGACCGGGACACCTCCTACGAGCAGTACTTC. It yields the protein CASSDRDTSYEQYF.

Only a few counts were recorded for this clonotype. J is TRBJ2-1 and V is TRBV6-5, with TRBD1 as a possible D gene (5 bases). V was trimmed by 4 bases and J by 0 bases, leaving 10 bases between them. This CDR3 region has 15 residues. CDR1 and CDR2 (germline): MNHEY, SVGAGI. CDR3 loop: CASSLGARSYNEQFF. CDR3 in DNA: TGTGCCAGCAGTTTAGGGGCCCGCTCCTACAATGAGCAGTTCTTC.

This clonotype was seen a handful of times. The CDR3 nucleotides read TGTGCCAGCAGCTTGGGCGGACTCCCCCTTGTCGACGAGCAGTACTTC. Its protein product is CASSLGGLPLVDEQYF. The rearrangement joins TRBV5-4 to TRBJ2-7; tentative D call: TRBD2 (5 bases). The CDR3 contains 16 residues. The germline V and J ends were trimmed by 0 bases and 5 bases, with 18 bases remaining between them. From germline, CDR1 is SGHNT and CDR2 YYREEE (reference sequence).

CDR3 sequence: CAWGSTGELFF. The CDR3, as DNA: TGTGCCTGGGGTTCCACCGGGGAGCTGTTTTTT. V usage is TRBV30 and J usage is TRBJ2-2; D ambiguous. V was pared by 5 bases and J by 4 bases, with 5 bases between. Germline-derived CDR1 and CDR2 are GTSNPN and SVGIG (reference sequence). This CDR3 has 11 amino acids.

The J gene is TRBJ1-6, the V gene TRBV7-6; TRBD1 matches 8 bases. The germline V gene encodes CDR1 SGHVS and CDR2 FNYEAQ. The length of the CDR3 is 15 residues. J lost 9 bases, V lost 5 bases, and 9 bases had no gene match. The CDR3 loop reads CASSPQTGVASPLHF. CDR3 nucleotides: TGTGCCAGCAGCCCCCAGACAGGGGTGGCTTCACCCCTCCACTTT.

This clonotype was seen more than once but under ten times. V and J are TRBV15 and TRBJ1-6; D gene uncertain. The CDR3 has 13 residues. Per germline, CDR1 LNHNV and CDR2 YYDKDF (reference sequence). V was trimmed by 0 bases and J by 13 bases, leaving 10 bases between them. The CDR3 DNA sequence: TGTGCCACCAGCAGAGATCAGGCCCAGCCCCTCCACTTT. It codes for CATSRDQAQPLHF.

The chain carries TRBV24-1 and TRBJ2-5, with a possible D match to TRBD1 (6 bases). V was cut by 2 bases and J by 5 bases, with 20 bases left in between. The CDR3 is made up of 17 amino acids. Germline V gene lookup returns CDR1 KGHDR and CDR2 SFDVKD. In nucleotides, the CDR3 is TGTGCCACCAGTGATTCGACACCGGGACAAGCCGGGGAGACCCAGTACTTC. Translating it yields CATSDSTPGQAGETQYF.

The V and J genes are TRBV7-2 and TRBJ1-1, with D possibly being TRBD1 (6 bases). In germline, CDR1 is SGHTA, CDR2 FQGNSA. V shed 0 bases and J shed 0 bases, with 14 bases lying between them. This CDR3 has 17 amino acids. The chain's CDR3 is CASSLAPPGGLNTEAFF. DNA of the CDR3: TGTGCCAGCAGCTTAGCGCCCCCGGGGGGCCTGAACACTGAAGCTTTCTTT.

In its sample, this clonotype was seen a few times. CDR3: CASSWDRSSYEQYF. The CDR3 region has the DNA TGTGCCAGCAGTTGGGACAGGAGCTCCTACGAGCAGTACTTC. V usage is TRBV27 and J usage is TRBJ2-7; TRBD1 matches 8 bases. The CDR3 length is 14 residues. Germline assignment: CDR1 MNHEY and CDR2 SMNVEV (reference sequence). V lost 4 bases, J lost 0 bases, and 2 bases stayed unmatched.

The gene calls are TRBV30 and TRBJ2-6; D call uncertain. This CDR3 region has 14 residues. V lost 1 base and J lost 0, with 4 bases in between. The germline CDR1 and CDR2 sequences are GTSNPN and SVGIG (reference sequence). The CDR3 DNA reads TGTGCCTGGAGTGAACTCTCTGGGGCCAACGTCCTGACTTTC. Encoded protein: CAWSELSGANVLTF.

A few counts support this clonotype. J is TRBJ2-3 and V is TRBV19; no clear D. The CDR3 has 13 residues. Between the trimmed V and J ends, which lost 0 bases and 8 bases, there was a span of 9 bases. Germline CDR1 reads LNHDA; CDR2 reads SQIVND (reference sequence). The CDR3 here is CASSIDSRGTQYF. CDR3 in DNA: TGTGCCAGTAGTATAGATTCCCGAGGTACGCAGTATTTT.

J is TRBJ2-1 and V is TRBV7-8, with 12 bases aligning to TRBD2. This CDR3 has 17 residues. Germline V gives CDR1 SGHVS, CDR2 FQNEAQ. Trimming cost V 4 bases and J 9 bases; bases outside gene matches: 13. The CDR3 DNA sequence: TGTGCCAGCAGCTCCTACCGACTAGCGGGAGTGAGGGGTGAGCAGTTCTTC. Residues: CASSSYRLAGVRGEQFF.